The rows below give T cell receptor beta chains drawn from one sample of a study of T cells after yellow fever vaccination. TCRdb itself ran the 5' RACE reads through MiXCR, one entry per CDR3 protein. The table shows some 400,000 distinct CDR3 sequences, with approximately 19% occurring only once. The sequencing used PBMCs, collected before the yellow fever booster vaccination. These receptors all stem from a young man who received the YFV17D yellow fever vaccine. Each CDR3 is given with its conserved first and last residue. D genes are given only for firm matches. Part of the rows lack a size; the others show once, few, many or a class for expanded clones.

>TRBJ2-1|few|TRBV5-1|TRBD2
CASSGRTSADNEQFF
TGCGCCAGCAGCGGGAGGACTAGCGCCGACAATGAGCAGTTCTTC
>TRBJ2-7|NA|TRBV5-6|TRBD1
CASSLWGQIYEQYF
TGTGCCAGCAGCTTGTGGGGACAGATCTACGAGCAGTACTTC
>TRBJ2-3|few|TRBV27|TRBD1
CASSSYTGTGGDTQYF
TGTGCCAGCAGCTCTTACACCGGGACAGGGGGAGATACGCAGTATTTT
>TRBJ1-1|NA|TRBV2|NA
CASKLDMRSTEAFF
TGTGCCAGCAAGCTGGATATGAGGAGCACTGAAGCTTTCTTT
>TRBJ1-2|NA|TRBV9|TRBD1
CASSVAGGRGNGYTF
TGTGCCAGCAGCGTAGCTGGTGGCAGGGGGAATGGCTACACCTTC
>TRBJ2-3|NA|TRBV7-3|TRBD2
CASSDDRAGEVDTQYF
TGTGCCAGCAGCGACGATCGGGCGGGGGAGGTAGATACGCAGTATTTT
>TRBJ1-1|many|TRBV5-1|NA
CASSLPSGARGTEAFF
TGCGCCAGCAGCCTACCCTCAGGGGCCCGGGGCACTGAAGCTTTCTTT
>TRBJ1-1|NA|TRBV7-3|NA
CASSPDPGGEAFF
TGTGCCAGCAGCCCGGACCCGGGGGGTGAAGCTTTCTTT
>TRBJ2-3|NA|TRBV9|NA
CASSVAPILSDTQYF
TGTGCCAGCAGCGTAGCCCCTATTCTTTCAGATACGCAGTATTTT
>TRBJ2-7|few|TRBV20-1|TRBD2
CSAEAGATSREVPQQYF
TGCAGTGCCGAGGCCGGAGCTACGAGCCGGGAGGTTCCCCAGCAGTACTTC
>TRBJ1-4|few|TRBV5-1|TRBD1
CASSLTGGYEKLFF
TGCGCCAGCAGCCTGACAGGGGGCTATGAAAAACTGTTTTTT
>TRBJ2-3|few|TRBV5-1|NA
CASSWKGFDTQYF
TGCGCCAGCAGCTGGAAGGGCTTCGATACGCAGTATTTT